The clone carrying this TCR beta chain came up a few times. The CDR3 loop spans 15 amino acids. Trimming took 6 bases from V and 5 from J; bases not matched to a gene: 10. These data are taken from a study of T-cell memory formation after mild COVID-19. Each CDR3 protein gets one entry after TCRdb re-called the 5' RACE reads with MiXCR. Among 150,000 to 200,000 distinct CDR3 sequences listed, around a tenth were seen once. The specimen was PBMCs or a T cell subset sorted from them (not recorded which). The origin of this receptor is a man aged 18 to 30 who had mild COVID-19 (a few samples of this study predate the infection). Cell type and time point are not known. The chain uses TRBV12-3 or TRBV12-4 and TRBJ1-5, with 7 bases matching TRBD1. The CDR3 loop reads CASSRNQGGDQPQHF. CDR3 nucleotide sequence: TGTGCCAGCAGCCGAAATCAGGGGGGGGATCAGCCCCAGCATTTT.